A single sample is the source of the 32 T cell receptor beta chains below, sequenced in a study of T cells in localized non-small cell lung cancer. The method was immunoSEQ multiplex PCR; TCRdb's version includes in-frame clones alone and lacks a portion of them. The repertoire holds around 30,000 clones, with roughly 90% as singletons. The sequences come from peripheral blood mononuclear cells, collected before any cancer treatment. All receptors derive from a woman between 35 and 75 years old with stage III lung adenocarcinoma.

CDR3 DNA sequence: TGCAGCGTTGAAAGAGACAATGAGCAGTTCTTC. Residues: CSVERDNEQFF. V gene TRBV29-1 combines with J gene TRBJ2-1; D is undetermined. CDR3 length: 11 amino acids. Germline CDR1 reads SQVTM; CDR2 reads ANQGSEA. V was pared by 2 bases and J by 5 bases, with 4 bases between.

V is TRBV6-5 and J is TRBJ1-1, with D possibly TRBD1 on 5 matching bases. Trimming cost V 2 bases and J 1 base, with 11 bases left between them. The V gene's germline CDR1 is MNHEY and CDR2 SVGAGI. The CDR3 extends over 15 amino acids. Here the CDR3 DNA reads TGTGCCAGCAGTTACCGAGGGACGGGGAACACTGAAGCTTTCTTT. Translation: CASSYRGTGNTEAFF.

This rearrangement joins TRBV30 to TRBJ1-5; D is unresolved. CDR3 length: 14 amino acids. The V gene's germline CDR1 is GTSNPN and CDR2 SVGIG (reference sequence). V was cut by 0 bases and J by 3 bases, with 9 bases left in between. DNA for the CDR3: TGTGCCTGGAGTGTACAAACTACCAATCAGCCCCAGCATTTT. This gives the protein CAWSVQTTNQPQHF.

The chain recombines TRBV6-1 with TRBJ2-1; 7 positions match TRBD2. Germline lookup yields CDR1 MNHNS and CDR2 SASEGT. The CDR3 is made up of 15 amino acids. The trim removed 2 bases at V and 5 bases at J, leaving 6 bases unmatched. The CDR3 reads CASSEIRSGDNEQFF. The CDR3 coding sequence is TGTGCCAGCAGTGAAATTAGGAGCGGGGACAATGAGCAGTTCTTC.

The chain is built from TRBV7-3 and TRBJ1-6, with 8 bases that match TRBD1. Germline assignment: CDR1 SGHTA and CDR2 FQGTGA. With 5 bases clipped from V and 7 bases from J, the junction kept 13 bases outside the gene matches. CDR3 length: 17 amino acids. The CDR3, as DNA: TGTGCCAGCAGCGGGCGGGGATCGACAGGGGAGAATTCACCCCTCCACTTT. Protein product: CASSGRGSTGENSPLHF.

This clone was seen once. The junction departs from the called germline gene at one end, perhaps through a read error. The chain is built from TRBV5-1 and TRBJ1-3, with D unresolved. The CDR3 is 15 residues long. Germline V CDR1 and CDR2: SGHRS, YFSETQ. CDR3 nucleotides: TGCGCCAGCAGCTTTTCTGGGGTCTCTGGAGACACCATATATTTT. Its protein is CASSFSGVSGDTIYF.

The chain employs TRBV2 and TRBJ2-1, with TRBD2 matching over 11 bases. The CDR3 runs 15 residues. The germline V gene encodes CDR1 SNHLY and CDR2 FYNNEI. After removal of 7 bases from V and 4 bases from J, the junction contained 6 bases not matched to a gene. CDR3 nucleotide sequence: TGTGCCAGCATGGGAGGGACTAGCGGTTACAATGAGCAGTTCTTC. It encodes CASMGGTSGYNEQFF.

This clone was picked up a small number of times. V usage is TRBV11-3 and J usage is TRBJ2-2; D may be TRBD1 (6 bases). Trimming took off 1 base at V and 5 bases at J, with 11 bases between the two ends. Germline V gene lookup returns CDR1 SGHNT and CDR2 YENEEA. This CDR3 has 15 residues. The CDR3 loop reads CASSLADSGTGELFF. CDR3 bases: TGTGCCAGCAGCTTAGCGGACAGCGGAACCGGGGAGCTGTTTTTT.

The chain has TRBV4-2 and TRBJ2-1, with no clear D. Trimming cost V 0 bases and J 9 bases, with 15 bases left between them. This CDR3 region has 15 residues. Germline V gives CDR1 LGHNA, CDR2 YNFKEQ. This chain's CDR3 is CASSQDWPPRSEQFF. In nucleotides, the CDR3 is TGTGCCAGCAGCCAAGATTGGCCCCCCCGGAGTGAGCAGTTCTTC.

The chain recombines TRBV6-5 with TRBJ1-2; possible D gene TRBD1, 6 bases. Germline V CDR1 and CDR2: MNHEY, SVGAGI. The CDR3 has 14 residues. V lost 2 bases and J lost 4, with 11 bases in between. CDR3 in amino acids: CASSYAGVGYGYTF. In DNA form, the CDR3 reads TGTGCCAGCAGTTACGCAGGGGTAGGCTATGGCTACACCTTC.

The chain is built from TRBV10-3 and TRBJ2-7; TRBD1 matches at 10 bases. The CDR3 extends over 14 amino acids. V gave up 6 bases and J gave up 3 bases; unmatched junction bases: 5. The germline gives CDR1 ENHRY, CDR2 SYGVKD. The CDR3 DNA sequence: TGTGCCATCAGGGGACAGGGGAAAGTCTACGAGCAGTACTTC. It codes for CAIRGQGKVYEQYF.

The rearrangement uses TRBV5-1 and TRBJ1-1, with D unclear. Germline-derived CDR1 and CDR2 are SGHRS and YFSETQ. V was clipped by 2 bases and J by 4 bases, with 15 bases between them. The CDR3 runs to 15 residues. The CDR3 reads CASSFGLGRSTEAFF. In DNA form, the CDR3 reads TGCGCCAGCAGCTTTGGTTTGGGTAGGAGCACTGAAGCTTTCTTT.

The V and J genes are TRBV6-6 and TRBJ2-7; D gene unclear. Germline V gives CDR1 MNHNY, CDR2 SVGAGI (reference sequence). Trimming left V 5 bases short and J 5 bases short, with 10 bases between. This CDR3 is built from 12 residues. The CDR3 DNA is TGTGCCAGCAGTACCCGAGTGGACGAGCAGTACTTC. It specifies CASSTRVDEQYF.

This clone has only one observation. The genes are TRBV6-1 and TRBJ1-2; 7 nucleotides line up with TRBD1. The CDR3 totals 18 residues. Germline V lookup: CDR1 MNHNS, CDR2 SASEGT. With 3 bases clipped from V and 5 bases from J, the junction kept 18 bases outside the gene matches. Written as DNA, the CDR3 is TGTGCCAGCAGTGAGGTACCGGGACAGTCGACTTTGGGGTATGGCTACACCTTC. Its translation: CASSEVPGQSTLGYGYTF.

This clone has just one count. The rearrangement links TRBV29-1 to TRBJ1-1; no reliable D call. Trimming removed 8 bases at V and 4 bases at J, with 17 bases between. The CDR3 has 13 residues. Germline CDR1 is SQVTM and CDR2 is ANQGSEA. As DNA, the CDR3 is TGCAGCTATAACCCCATTGGTCGCACTGAAGCTTTCTTT. Translation gives CSYNPIGRTEAFF.

The sample holds one count of this clone. The rearrangement joins TRBV29-1 to TRBJ2-2; tentative D call: TRBD2 (6 bases). The ends were cut back, 5 bases at V and 9 bases at J, with 16 bases in the middle. The CDR3 loop spans 13 amino acids. In germline, CDR1 is SQVTM, CDR2 ANQGSEA. The CDR3 DNA sequence: TGCAGCGTTTCCCCTGCGGGGAACCGGGAGCTGTTTTTT. Residues: CSVSPAGNRELFF.

CDR3 region: CASSGTRYGYTF. The CDR3 DNA reads TGTGCCAGCAGTGGGACACGGTATGGCTACACCTTC. The chain couples TRBV6-1 to TRBJ1-2, with D maybe TRBD1 (5 bases). Germline loops: CDR1 MNHNS, CDR2 SASEGT. This CDR3 has 12 residues. The ends were cut back, 4 bases at V and 5 bases at J, with 8 bases in the middle.

DNA for the CDR3: TGTGCCTGGAGTGTAACCGACAGGGCTTATCAGCCCCAGCATTTT. It encodes CAWSVTDRAYQPQHF. V is TRBV30 and J is TRBJ1-5; 7 nucleotides agree with TRBD1. Germline-derived CDR1 and CDR2 are GTSNPN and SVGIG (reference sequence). The CDR3 is 15 residues long. V lost 0 bases, J lost 5 bases, and 7 bases stayed unmatched.

The gene calls are TRBV7-6 and TRBJ1-2, with 8 bases matching TRBD1. V gave up 5 bases and J gave up 5 bases; unmatched junction bases: 16. CDR1 and CDR2 from the germline V gene are SGHVS and FNYEAQ. The CDR3 runs to 17 residues. CDR3: CASSPGTGTRAGYGYTF. As DNA, the CDR3 is TGTGCCAGCAGCCCCGGGACAGGCACTAGAGCTGGTTATGGCTACACCTTC. The full variable domain, rest sourced from reference TRBV7-6 and TRBJ1-2, is GAGVSQSPRYKVTKRGQDVALRCDPISGHVSLYWYRQALGQGPEFLTYFNYEAQQDKSGLPNDRFSAERPEGSISTLTIQRTEQRDSAMYRCASSPGTGTRAGYGYTFGSGTRLTVV.

CDR3 nucleotide sequence: TGTGCCAGCAGTCTCCCGGGGGGGCGGGAAAAACTGTTTTTT. It encodes CASSLPGGREKLFF. The chain is built from TRBV28 and TRBJ1-4; a possible D gene is TRBD1 (6 bases). The V and J ends lost 5 bases and 8 bases respectively, with 15 bases between them. CDR1 is MDHEN and CDR2 is SYDVKM in the germline V gene. CDR3 length equals 14 residues.

This clone has only one observation. This chain joins TRBV9 and TRBJ2-2; D unresolved. The length of the CDR3 is 14 residues. Trimming removed 1 base at V and 2 bases at J, with 6 bases between. Germline lookup yields CDR1 SGDLS and CDR2 YYNGEE. CDR3 protein: CASSVYSNTGELFF. The CDR3 DNA sequence: TGTGCCAGCAGCGTATATTCAAACACCGGGGAGCTGTTTTTT.

The chain recombines TRBV11-3 with TRBJ2-3; D is unclear. CDR3 length: 14 residues. CDR1 SGHNT and CDR2 YENEEA come from the germline V gene. The V end was cut by 5 bases, the J end by 3 bases, with 12 bases between. The DNA of the CDR3 is TGTGCCAGCAGCCCCACAGCGACAACAGATACGCAGTATTTT. Translated, it gives CASSPTATTDTQYF. Using reference TRBV11-3 and TRBJ2-3 for the parts outside the CDR3, the full variable domain is EAGVVQSPRYKIIEKKQPVAFWCNPISGHNTLYWYLQNLGQGPELLIRYENEEAVDDSQLPKDRFSAERLKGVDSTLKIQPAELGDSAVYLCASSPTATTDTQYFGPGTRLTVL.

This clone was detected only once. The V gene is TRBV7-2, the J gene TRBJ2-7; 13 positions match TRBD2. CDR1 SGHTA and CDR2 FQGNSA come from the germline V gene. This CDR3 is 15 amino acids long. The junction had 1 base not matched to a gene; V was cut back by 3 bases and J by 2 bases. CDR3 sequence reads: CASSFGLAGAYEQYF. The CDR3 nucleotides read TGTGCCAGCAGCTTTGGACTAGCGGGAGCCTACGAGCAGTACTTC.

This chain links TRBV11-3 with TRBJ2-3; 7 bases are a match to TRBD1. The CDR3 loop spans 16 amino acids. The germline V gene has CDR1 SGHNT and CDR2 YENEEA. V shed 0 bases and J 3 bases; nucleotides not matched to a gene: 6. Here the CDR3 DNA reads TGTGCCAGCAGCTTAGATTGGAACAGGGGTACAGATACGCAGTATTTT. This translates into CASSLDWNRGTDTQYF.

This chain links TRBV4-1 with TRBJ2-7; no reliable D call. Trimming took off 0 bases at V and 2 bases at J, with 5 bases between the two ends. CDR1 and CDR2 (germline): MGHRA, YSYEKL. There are 13 residues in the CDR3. The CDR3 region has the DNA TGCGCCAGCAGCCAAGAGCGGACCTACGAGCAGTACTTC. Protein: CASSQERTYEQYF.

The chain carries TRBV2 and TRBJ1-5, with D unclear. Germline CDR1 reads SNHLY; CDR2 reads FYNNEI. The CDR3 length is 13 residues. Trimming removed 5 bases from V and 0 bases from J, with 5 bases in between. The CDR3 DNA reads as TGTGCCAGCAGTTACAATAGCAATCAGCCCCAGCATTTT. Translation: CASSYNSNQPQHF.

The V gene is TRBV10-2, the J gene TRBJ1-4; 7 nucleotides agree with TRBD1. J lost 1 base, V lost 11 bases, and 10 bases had no gene match. The CDR3 contains 15 residues. Per the germline V gene, CDR1 is WSHSY and CDR2 is SAAADI. This chain's CDR3 is CAPRGQGVTNEKLFF. As DNA, the CDR3 is TGCGCCCCAAGGGGGCAGGGTGTAACTAATGAAAAACTGTTTTTT.

The table lists this clone with a count of one. The rearrangement uses TRBV30 and TRBJ1-6; no firm D call. The ends were cut back, 3 bases at V and 0 bases at J, with 6 bases in the middle. CDR3 size: 14 residues. Germline V lookup: CDR1 GTSNPN, CDR2 SVGIG (reference sequence). The CDR3 region is CAWRESSYNSPLHF. Written as DNA, the CDR3 is TGTGCCTGGAGGGAGAGCTCCTATAATTCACCCCTCCACTTT. The variable domain in full, with the rest retrieved from reference TRBV30 and TRBJ1-6, is SQTIHQWPATLVQPVGSPLSLECTVEGTSNPNLYWYRQAAGRGLQLLFYSVGIGQISSEVPQNLSASRPQDRQFILSSKKLLLSDSGFYLCAWRESSYNSPLHFGNGTRLTVT.

This chain uses TRBV11-2 with TRBJ2-2; 9 nucleotides align to TRBD2. The V gene's germline CDR1 is SGHAT and CDR2 FQNNGV. The CDR3 loop spans 15 amino acids. J lost 2 bases, V lost 7 bases, and 5 bases had no gene match. The CDR3 is CASTPTSGNTGELFF. CDR3 nucleotide sequence: TGTGCCAGCACCCCGACTAGCGGAAACACCGGGGAGCTGTTTTTT.

The chain combines TRBV4-1 with TRBJ2-2, with D possibly being TRBD2 (6 bases). The CDR3 totals 17 residues. Germline CDR1 is MGHRA and CDR2 is YSYEKL. The V and J ends lost 0 bases and 1 base respectively, with 12 bases between them. The CDR3: CASSQDPSDGNTGELFF. The CDR3 DNA follows: TGCGCCAGCAGCCAAGATCCTAGCGACGGGAACACCGGGGAGCTGTTTTTT.

The gene calls are TRBV10-3 and TRBJ1-1; TRBD1 might be the D (6 bases). The CDR3 has 13 residues. The V gene lost 3 bases and the J gene lost 3 bases, with 8 bases spanning the gap. Germline lookup yields CDR1 ENHRY and CDR2 SYGVKD. The CDR3 protein is CAISERGHTEAFF. The CDR3 DNA is TGTGCCATCAGTGAACGGGGGCACACTGAAGCTTTCTTT.

The chain carries TRBV4-1 and TRBJ2-7; D unresolved. Looked up from germline, CDR1 is MGHRA and CDR2 is YSYEKL. V gave up 1 base and J gave up 3 bases, with 7 bases separating them. The CDR3 runs 13 residues. In DNA, the CDR3 is TGCGCCAGCAGCCAAGGTCTCATCTACGAGCAGTACTTC. Protein: CASSQGLIYEQYF.